This T cell receptor (beta chain) was observed in a study of PD-L1 blockade in urothelial cancer (dated by TCRdb to about 2017). In terms of the full investigation: All patients started therapy around 2014 and received atezolizumab 1,200 mg intravenously every 3 weeks. About 85% of the roughly 30 patients were males with bladder-origin urothelial cancer, and 18 of 29 reported a prior smoking history. An ECOG performance status of 0 or 1 was recorded for the patients, and 0 to 3 prior chemotherapy regimens had been received by the patients. Blood samples were analyzed at two time points: 3 weeks after treatment start (second dose) and 6 weeks after treatment start. Blood samples gave median yields of approximately 130,000 T cells and 80,000 to 90,000 unique TCRs, along with a median clonality of around 0.08. Somatic, immune and clinical correlates of response to PD-L1 blockade with atezolizumab in urothelial cancer were the focus of an exploratory multi-omic analysis. Pretreatment tumor samples, along with matched peripheral blood serially collected before and after atezolizumab treatment, were subjected to TCR sequencing. Durable clinical benefit was defined as progression-free survival longer than 6 months, and TCR features were also tested against progression-free and overall survival. In the same patients, pretreatment tumors underwent whole exome sequencing and RNA sequencing in addition to TCR sequencing. Durable clinical benefit was achieved by nine patients and was not achieved by 20 patients. Pretreatment blood TCR-seq was available for about 27 patients, at least one posttreatment blood collection was obtained for around 25 patients, and tumor TCR-seq was available for around 25 patients. Summary of the overall study and its limitations: Because of the small sample size (n ≈ 28) and the many exploratory analyses performed, the results are intended to be regarded as hypothesis-generating. Improved progression-free and overall survival was associated with having pretreatment peripheral blood TCR clonality below the median. Greater expansion of tumor-associated TCR clones in peripheral blood 3 weeks after the start of treatment was observed in patients with durable benefit (n of about 20, p = 0.022).

Its CDR3 holds 16 amino acids, cysteine through phenylalanine. Only the CDR3 DNA stays, 48 bases, in frame from base 1. V has 0 bases trimmed and J has 6 bases trimmed; junction bases matching no gene number 9. Based on the germline V gene, the CDR1 and CDR2 sequences are SGDLS and YYNGEE. Details on this clone: The clone's antigen remains unknown. No much larger clone is present one base from it, and per-base qualities are unavailable.

Synthetic TCR analog templates were spiked into each PCR to estimate absolute template abundance from read counts. Using the immunoSEQ assay, TCRbeta CDR3 regions were amplified from genomic DNA with bias-controlled V and J gene primers. Rearranged TCRbeta segments were sequenced at approximately 20X coverage. The published analysis was carried out like this. Sequencing errors were corrected by clustering and CDR3s were annotated against IMGT to assign V, D and J genes. Downstream analyses used only productive TCRbeta rearrangements, leaving out any out-of-frame or stop-codon sequences. To compute clonality, Shannon entropy was normalized by the log of the number of unique productive sequences and then subtracted from one. Clones differing between time points or between blood and tumor were identified using Fisher's exact test with Benjamini-Hochberg correction, with an adjusted p below 0.01 applied as the threshold. TCRdb provides this immuneACCESS table in a form limited to in-frame rearrangements. Some clones are lacking; in checked studies, under half of them reflect an unresolved V gene, and why the rest are absent is not known. V and J calls and clone size are those listed in that table; D and trimming were worked out from the DNA. The sample table lists tens of thousands of clones, 80% to 95% of them with a count of one. The top ten constitute 8.3% of the sample.

The cohort included about 30 patients with locally advanced or metastatic urothelial carcinoma who were treated at Memorial Sloan Kettering on a trial protocol. Peripheral blood mononuclear cells were collected pretreatment and during treatment, at between 1 and 8 total time points per patient. The Qiagen DNeasy Blood extraction kit was used to purify genomic DNA from total PBMCs and from tumor samples. PBMCs were collected pretreatment and during treatment, and were isolated and stored as previously described. This clonotype was sampled from a man aged 65-85 years with urothelial cancer. The sequenced sample was PBMCs, obtained around atezolizumab (anti-PD-L1) treatment. The sequence links TRBV9 to TRBJ2-3; TRBD2 fits 8 bases in the junction. The CDR3 region: CASSVESGGRGDTQYF. The nucleotides read TGTGCCAGCAGCGTAGAATCGGGAGGGAGGGGGGATACGCAGTATTTT.